One sample yielded the 10 T cell receptor beta chains listed below, sequenced in a study of CD8 T cells in ankylosing spondylitis. Study-wide findings and caveats: In ankylosing spondylitis blood, a motif of eight highly homologous TCR beta variants appeared characteristic.

No antigen has been assigned to these receptors. Via MiXCR, TCRdb re-called the 5' RACE reads, giving one row per CDR3 protein. There are about 460,000 distinct CDR3 sequences in the sample; roughly 5.2% occur only once, and under 4.5% lies in the top ten. Sequences were obtained from blood, either unsorted or a sorted T cell fraction (not recorded which). All receptors derive from a male donor with ankylosing spondylitis.

The chain uses TRBV27 and TRBJ1-2, with D perhaps matching TRBD1 (5 bases). The CDR3 runs to 15 residues. The V end was cut by 2 bases, the J end by 4 bases, with 14 bases between. Germline CDR1 is MNHEY and CDR2 is SMNVEV (reference sequence). CDR3: CASSLRGRETYGYTF. CDR3 nucleotides: TGTGCCAGCAGTTTAAGAGGCAGGGAAACCTATGGCTACACCTTC.

Ten or more counts support this clonotype. The genes are TRBV12-3 or TRBV12-4 and TRBJ2-1; no clear D. The length of the CDR3 is 14 residues. V lost 4 bases and J lost 6, with 13 bases in between. CDR3 loop: CASSSYAIGNEQFF. The CDR3 DNA sequence: TGTGCCAGCAGTTCTTATGCAATAGGCAATGAGCAGTTCTTC.

In the case of this clonotype: Just one base apart from a much larger clone, this may be a read error. The genes are TRBV5-1 and TRBJ2-3, with D hard to call. The CDR3 is made up of 13 amino acids. CDR1 and CDR2 (germline): SGHRS, YFSETQ. The V end lost 5 bases, the J end lost 2 bases, and 9 bases lay between the germline ends. CDR3 nucleotide sequence: TGCGCCAGCAGTGGGGTAGTCACAGATACGCAGTATTTT. Protein: CASSGVVTDTQYF.

The rearrangement links TRBV28 to TRBJ2-7; D may correspond to TRBD1 or TRBD2 (5 bases each). CDR1 and CDR2 from the germline V gene are MDHEN and SYDVKM. CDR3 size: 16 residues. V was shortened by 6 bases and J by 0 bases, with 18 bases between the two germline ends. As DNA, the CDR3 is TGTGCCAGCAGGCCCCCCGGGGCGGTGAGCTCCTACGAGCAGTACTTC. It specifies CASRPPGAVSSYEQYF.

This clonotype was observed many times. The rearrangement uses TRBV29-1 and TRBJ1-2, with D hard to call. CDR3 length: 12 residues. Germline CDR1 and CDR2: SQVTM and ANQGSEA. V lost 1 base to trimming and J lost 3 bases, with 6 bases between them. CDR3 coding DNA: TGCAGCGTTGAAGGTGGGGACTATGGCTACACCTTC. It encodes CSVEGGDYGYTF.

The table lists this clonotype with many counts. This chain connects TRBV4-3 to TRBJ2-3, with a tentative D call TRBD1 (5 bases). Per the germline V gene, CDR1 is LGHNA and CDR2 is YSLEER. Trimming removed 0 bases from V and 1 base from J, with 11 bases in between. CDR3 size: 16 residues. For the CDR3, the DNA is TGCGCCAGCAGCCAAGAGGCAGGGTGGGGCACAGATACGCAGTATTTT. It translates to CASSQEAGWGTDTQYF.

This clonotype was seen a few times. The chain links TRBV7-8 to TRBJ2-4; TRBD2 might be the D (6 bases). The CDR3 totals 17 residues. Germline V gene sequence: CDR1 SGHVS, CDR2 FQNEAQ. Trimming pared 3 bases from V and 6 bases from J, leaving 21 bases between. The CDR3 sequence is CASSFLGSEGLGNIQYF. Here the CDR3 DNA reads TGTGCCAGCAGCTTCTTGGGTTCGGAGGGTCTGGGAAACATTCAGTACTTC.

The rearrangement links TRBV9 to TRBJ2-3, with 8 bases matching TRBD2. Germline V gene sequence: CDR1 SGDLS, CDR2 YYNGEE. CDR3 size: 16 residues. J was trimmed by 2 bases and V by 0 bases; bases with no gene match: 5. This CDR3 reads CASSVERGGFTDTQYF. CDR3 sequence (DNA): TGTGCCAGCAGCGTAGAACGGGGGGGCTTCACAGATACGCAGTATTTT.

In its sample, this clonotype was seen many times. This chain uses TRBV4-2 with TRBJ1-5, with TRBD1 matching 11 bases. V was clipped by 1 base and J by 4 bases; unmatched bases: 6. The CDR3 runs 17 residues. The V gene's germline CDR1 is LGHNA and CDR2 YNFKEQ. As DNA, the CDR3 is TGTGCCAGCAGCCAAGTAGGACAGGGGGCCGATAATCAGCCCCAGCATTTT. Its protein is CASSQVGQGADNQPQHF.

This clonotype was picked up a small number of times. The chain carries TRBV6-5 and TRBJ2-1, with TRBD2 identical over 11 bases. This CDR3 comprises 16 residues. Trimming took 4 bases from V and 7 from J; bases not matched to a gene: 9. Germline assignment: CDR1 MNHEY and CDR2 SVGAGI. The CDR3 DNA follows: TGTGCCAGCAGTTGGTCTAGCGGGGGGTTCTGGAATGAGCAGTTCTTC. It translates to CASSWSSGGFWNEQFF.